This T cell receptor beta chain came from a study of OX40 agonist ivuxolimab in advanced cancers. Generated by immunoSEQ multiplex PCR, the TCRdb table keeps only in-frame clones and is missing some. The sample comprises around 77,000 clones, more than 90% of which are singletons, and more than 4.5% rests with the top ten. Germline values: CDR1 SGHNT, CDR2 YENEEA. The CDR3 consists of 15 residues. V was cut by 1 base and J by 12 bases, with 19 bases left in between. The sequence came from an adult with an advanced solid tumor such as melanoma, head and neck, liver or kidney cancer. Sequenced here: CD4+ or CD8+ T cells sorted from blood, sampled in a trial of the OX40 agonist ivuxolimab. The chain uses TRBV11-3 and TRBJ2-1, with D maybe TRBD2 (6 bases). As DNA, the CDR3 is TGTGCCAGCAGCTTAGGCCTAGCGCTTTCCGCTAGGCAGTTCTTC. This gives the protein CASSLGLALSARQFF. The full variable domain, its missing parts supplied by reference TRBV11-3 and TRBJ2-1, is EAGVVQSPRYKIIEKKQPVAFWCNPISGHNTLYWYLQNLGQGPELLIRYENEEAVDDSQLPKDRFSAERLKGVDSTLKIQPAELGDSAVYLCASSLGLALSARQFFGPGTRLTVL.